The T cell receptor (beta chain) described here comes from a study of early T cells in non-severe SARS-CoV-2 infection. In the study overall: Alpha and beta chains were unpaired, from unsorted whole-blood bulk RNA.

The CDR3 totals 14 residues. The V end lost 4 bases, the J end lost 7 bases, and 11 bases lay between the germline ends. Germline V gene lookup returns CDR1 MNHEY and CDR2 SVGAGI. TCRdb reprocessed the 5' RACE reads via MiXCR and lists one record per CDR3 protein. Found here are 55,000 to 70,000 distinct CDR3 sequences, 10% to 15% of them singletons; the top ten hold 4.8%. Sequenced: whole blood. This receptor was taken from an adult who was a healthcare worker with PCR-confirmed SARS-CoV-2 infection or an uninfected control (not recorded which). V is TRBV6-5 and J is TRBJ1-6; D gene ambiguous. The CDR3 reads CASSLFGANSPLHF. CDR3 nucleotide sequence: TGTGCCAGCAGTTTATTTGGTGCGAATTCACCCCTCCACTTT.